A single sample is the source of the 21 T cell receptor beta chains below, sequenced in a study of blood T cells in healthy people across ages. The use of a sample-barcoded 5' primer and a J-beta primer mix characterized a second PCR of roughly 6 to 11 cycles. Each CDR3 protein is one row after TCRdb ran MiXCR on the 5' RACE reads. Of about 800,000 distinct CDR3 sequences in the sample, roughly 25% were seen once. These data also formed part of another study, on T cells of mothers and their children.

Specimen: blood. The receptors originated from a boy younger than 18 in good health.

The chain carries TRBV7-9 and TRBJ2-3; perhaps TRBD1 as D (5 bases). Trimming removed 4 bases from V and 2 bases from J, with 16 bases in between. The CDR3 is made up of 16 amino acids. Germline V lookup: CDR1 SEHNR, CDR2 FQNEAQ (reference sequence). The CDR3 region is CASSSSRTKTTDTQYF. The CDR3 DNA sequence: TGTGCCAGCAGCTCCTCGCGGACAAAAACCACAGATACGCAGTATTTT.

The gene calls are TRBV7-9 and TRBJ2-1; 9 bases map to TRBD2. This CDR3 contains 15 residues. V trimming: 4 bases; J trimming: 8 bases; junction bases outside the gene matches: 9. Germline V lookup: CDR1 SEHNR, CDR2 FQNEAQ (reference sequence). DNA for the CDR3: TGTGCCAGCAGCTCACCGGGACTAGCTTCGGATGAGCAGTTCTTC. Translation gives CASSSPGLASDEQFF. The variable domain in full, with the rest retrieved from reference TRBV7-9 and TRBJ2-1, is DTGVSQNPRHKITKRGQNVTFRCDPISEHNRLYWYRQTLGQGPEFLTYFQNEAQLEKSRLLSDRFSAERPKGSFSTLEIQRTEQGDSAMYLCASSSPGLASDEQFFGPGTRLTVL.

For the CDR3, the DNA is TGTGCCAGCAGTTTGTCGGTTAGCGGGGTTAACAATGAGCAGTTCTTC. Its protein product is CASSLSVSGVNNEQFF. The rearrangement uses TRBV28 and TRBJ2-1; TRBD2 matches 8 bases. In germline, CDR1 is MDHEN, CDR2 SYDVKM. The CDR3 covers 16 residues. V shed 3 bases, J shed 5 bases, and the junction held 9 bases outside the gene matches.

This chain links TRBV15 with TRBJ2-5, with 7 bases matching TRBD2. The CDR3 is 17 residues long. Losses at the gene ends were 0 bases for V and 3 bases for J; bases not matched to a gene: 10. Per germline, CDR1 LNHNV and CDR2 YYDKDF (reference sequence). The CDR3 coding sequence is TGTGCCACCAGCAGAGATCCGAGGCTGGCGGGGGAAGAGACCCAGTACTTC. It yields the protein CATSRDPRLAGEETQYF.

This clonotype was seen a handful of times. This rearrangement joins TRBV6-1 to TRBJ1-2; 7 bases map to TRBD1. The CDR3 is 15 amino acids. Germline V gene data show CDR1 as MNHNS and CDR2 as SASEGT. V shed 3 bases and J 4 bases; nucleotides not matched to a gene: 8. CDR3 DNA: TGTGCCAGCAGTGACGGAGGGACAGTGGGCTATGGCTACACCTTC. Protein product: CASSDGGTVGYGYTF.

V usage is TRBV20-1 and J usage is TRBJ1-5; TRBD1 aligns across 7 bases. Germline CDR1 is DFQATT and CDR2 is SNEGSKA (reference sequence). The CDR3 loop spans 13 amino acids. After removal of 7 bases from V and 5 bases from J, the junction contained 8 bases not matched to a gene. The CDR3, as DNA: TGCAGTGTTTCACCGGGACAGCATCAGCCCCAGCATTTT. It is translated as CSVSPGQHQPQHF.

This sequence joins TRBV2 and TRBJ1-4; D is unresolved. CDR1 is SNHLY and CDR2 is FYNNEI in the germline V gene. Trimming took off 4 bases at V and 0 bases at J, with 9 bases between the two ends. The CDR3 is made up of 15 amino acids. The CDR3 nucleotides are TGTGCCAGCAGTGTTCGGTCCGCAACTAATGAAAAACTGTTTTTT. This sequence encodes CASSVRSATNEKLFF.

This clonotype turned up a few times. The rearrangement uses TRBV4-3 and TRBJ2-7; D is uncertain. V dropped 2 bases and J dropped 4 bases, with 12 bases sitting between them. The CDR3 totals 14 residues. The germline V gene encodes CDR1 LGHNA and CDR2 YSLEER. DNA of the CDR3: TGCGCCAGCAGCCAAAATAAGGACCCATACGAGCAGTACTTC. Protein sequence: CASSQNKDPYEQYF.

DNA of the CDR3: TGTGCCAGCAGCCTCCACCGGGACAGCGGCGGGGAGCAGTACTTC. Protein product: CASSLHRDSGGEQYF. The V and J genes are TRBV7-2 and TRBJ2-7; 7 bases line up with TRBD1. Germline CDR1 is SGHTA and CDR2 is FQGNSA. Trimming took 5 bases from V and 7 from J; bases not matched to a gene: 14. The CDR3 is made up of 15 amino acids.

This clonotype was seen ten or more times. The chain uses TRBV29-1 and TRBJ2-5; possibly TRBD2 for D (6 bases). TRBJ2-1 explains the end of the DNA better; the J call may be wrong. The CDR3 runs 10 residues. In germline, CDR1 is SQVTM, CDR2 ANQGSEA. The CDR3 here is CSVVDYEQFF. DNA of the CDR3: TGCAGCGTTGTGGACTACGAGCAGTTCTTC.

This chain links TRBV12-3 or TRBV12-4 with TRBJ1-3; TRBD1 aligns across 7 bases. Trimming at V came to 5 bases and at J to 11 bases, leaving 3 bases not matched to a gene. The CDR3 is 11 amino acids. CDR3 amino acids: CASSVGQPIYF. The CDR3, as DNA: TGTGCCAGCAGTGTGGGACAGCCCATATATTTT.

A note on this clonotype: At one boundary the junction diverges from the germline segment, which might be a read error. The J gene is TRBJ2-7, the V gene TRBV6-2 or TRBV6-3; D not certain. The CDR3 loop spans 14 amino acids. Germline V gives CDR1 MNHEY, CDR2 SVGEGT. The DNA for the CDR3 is TGCGCCAGCAGTTACCTCTCAGTCTCCTACGAGCAGTACTTC. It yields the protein CASSYLSVSYEQYF.

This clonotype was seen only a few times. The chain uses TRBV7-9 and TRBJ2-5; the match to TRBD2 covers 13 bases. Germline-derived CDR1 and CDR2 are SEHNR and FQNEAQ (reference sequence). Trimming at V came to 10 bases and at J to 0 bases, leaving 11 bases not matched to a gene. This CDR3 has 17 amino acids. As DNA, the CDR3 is TGTGCCACCGTAGGGACTAGCGGGAATAAGTACCAAGAGACCCAGTACTTC. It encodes CATVGTSGNKYQETQYF. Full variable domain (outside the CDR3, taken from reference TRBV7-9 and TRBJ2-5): DTGVSQNPRHKITKRGQNVTFRCDPISEHNRLYWYRQTLGQGPEFLTYFQNEAQLEKSRLLSDRFSAERPKGSFSTLEIQRTEQGDSAMYLCATVGTSGNKYQETQYFGPGTRLLVL.

CDR3 region: CASSVGQGASEQYF. Here the CDR3 DNA reads TGTGCCAGCAGTGTCGGACAGGGGGCGAGTGAGCAGTACTTC. This chain joins TRBV6-5 and TRBJ2-5; 11 bases line up with TRBD1. The CDR3 contains 14 residues. CDR1 and CDR2 (germline): MNHEY, SVGAGI. After removal of 5 bases from V and 11 bases from J, the junction contained 10 bases not matched to a gene.

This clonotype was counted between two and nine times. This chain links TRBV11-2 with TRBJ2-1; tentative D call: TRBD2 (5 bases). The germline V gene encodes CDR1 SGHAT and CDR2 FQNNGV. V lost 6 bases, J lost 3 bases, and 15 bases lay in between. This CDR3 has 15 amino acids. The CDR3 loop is CASRTWSGLYNEQFF. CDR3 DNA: TGTGCCAGCAGGACTTGGAGCGGCCTCTACAATGAGCAGTTCTTC. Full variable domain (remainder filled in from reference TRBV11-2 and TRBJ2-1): EAGVAQSPRYKIIEKRQSVAFWCNPISGHATLYWYQQILGQGPKLLIQFQNNGVVDDSQLPKDRFSAERLKGVDSTLKIQPAKLEDSAVYLCASRTWSGLYNEQFFGPGTRLTVL.

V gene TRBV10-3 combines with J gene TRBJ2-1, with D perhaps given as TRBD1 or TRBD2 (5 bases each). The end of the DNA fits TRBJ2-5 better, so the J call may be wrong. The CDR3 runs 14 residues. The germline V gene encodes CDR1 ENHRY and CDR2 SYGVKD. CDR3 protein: CAISPSGAQETQYF. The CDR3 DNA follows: TGTGCCATCAGTCCCTCCGGGGCCCAAGAGACCCAGTACTTC.

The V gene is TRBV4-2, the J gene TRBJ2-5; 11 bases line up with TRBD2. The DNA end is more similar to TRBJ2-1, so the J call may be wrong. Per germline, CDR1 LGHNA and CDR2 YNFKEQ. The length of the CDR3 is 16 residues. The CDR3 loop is CASSQSTSGARNEQFF. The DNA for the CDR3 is TGTGCCAGCAGCCAATCGACTAGCGGGGCCCGGAATGAGCAGTTCTTC.

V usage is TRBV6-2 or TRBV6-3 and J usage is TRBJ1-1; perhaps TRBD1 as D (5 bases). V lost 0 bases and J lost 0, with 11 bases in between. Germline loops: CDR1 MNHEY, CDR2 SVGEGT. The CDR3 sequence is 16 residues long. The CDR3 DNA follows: TGTGCCAGCAGTTACTCCCGACAGATGATGAACACTGAAGCTTTCTTT. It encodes CASSYSRQMMNTEAFF.

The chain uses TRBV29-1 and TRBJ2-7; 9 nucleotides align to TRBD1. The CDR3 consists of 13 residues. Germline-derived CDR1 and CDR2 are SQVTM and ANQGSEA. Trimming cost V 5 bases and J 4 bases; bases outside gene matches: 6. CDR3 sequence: CSVPKTGGYEQYF. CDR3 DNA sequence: TGCAGCGTTCCCAAGACAGGGGGGTACGAGCAGTACTTC.

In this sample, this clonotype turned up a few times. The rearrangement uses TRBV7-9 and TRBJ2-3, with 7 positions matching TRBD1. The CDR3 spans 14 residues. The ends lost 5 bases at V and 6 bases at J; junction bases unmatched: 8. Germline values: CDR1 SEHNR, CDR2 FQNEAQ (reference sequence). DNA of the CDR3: TGTGCCAGCAGCCAAGACAGGGCGGCGGATACGCAGTATTTT. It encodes CASSQDRAADTQYF.

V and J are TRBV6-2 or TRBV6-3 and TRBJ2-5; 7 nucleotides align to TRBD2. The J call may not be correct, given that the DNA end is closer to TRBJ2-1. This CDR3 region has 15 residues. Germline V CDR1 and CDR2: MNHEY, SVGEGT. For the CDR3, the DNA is TGTGCCAGCAGTTACTCTCCTAGCGGCTTGTATGAGCAGTTCTTC. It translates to CASSYSPSGLYEQFF.